A selection of T cell receptor beta chains follows, all from one sample in a study of cytomegalovirus exposure and HLA in healthy donors. Assay: immunoSEQ multiplex PCR; the TCRdb copy retains only in-frame clones and omits some. The data contain 100,000 to 150,000 clones, 8% to 11% of them seen just once; the ten biggest clones take up 3.5% to 5%. Sequenced: PBMCs. The receptors originated from a young woman in good health and CMV-seropositive. Each CDR3 is given with its conserved first and last residue. D genes are given only for firm matches. The size of a clone is reported for some rows only, either as once, few or many, or as a class for expanded clones.

size	D	V	J	DNA	CDR3
few	TRBD2	TRBV7-9	TRBJ2-3	TGTGCCAGCAGCCCGGGACTAGCGGCCACTATTGGAAAGGCAGATACGCAGTATTTT	CASSPGLAATIGKADTQYF
few	.	TRBV5-5	TRBJ2-3	TGTGCCAGCAGCGTGGTCAACACAGATACGCAGTATTTT	CASSVVNTDTQYF
.	.	TRBV7-2	TRBJ2-7	TGTGCCAGCAGCCGGACAATTGGGGGGGCCAGCTCCTACGAGCAGTACTTC	CASSRTIGGASSYEQYF
few	.	TRBV7-9	TRBJ2-1	TGTGCCAGCAGCCCGGGGTCCGGTCATGAGCAGTTCTTC	CASSPGSGHEQFF
few	.	TRBV7-8	TRBJ1-4	TGTGCCAGCAGTGCTCTGATCCGGCCGGGGGAAAAACTGTTTTTT	CASSALIRPGEKLFF
.	TRBD2	TRBV6-6	TRBJ2-1	TGTGCCAGCAGTTACTCATGGTTTAGCGGGGATGAGCAGTTCTTC	CASSYSWFSGDEQFF
.	.	TRBV13	TRBJ2-7	TGTGCCAGCAGCTTAGCAACGCAGGGGACCGAGCAGTACTTC	CASSLATQGTEQYF
.	TRBD2	TRBV15	TRBJ2-7	TGTGCCACCAGCAGAGATTTATCGTTACCGGGACTATCCGTCTACGAGCAGTACTTC	CATSRDLSLPGLSVYEQYF
few	.	TRBV7-9	TRBJ2-2	TGTGCCAGCAGCTTCCCAGGGGCTATCACCGGGGAGCTGTTTTTT	CASSFPGAITGELFF
few	TRBD1	TRBV6-1	TRBJ2-7	TGTGCCAGCAGTGAAGCCTTTGGGACAGGGGGTTACGAGCAGTACTTC	CASSEAFGTGGYEQYF
few	.	TRBV4-1	TRBJ1-1	TGCGCCAGCAGCCAGCAAACCGGGACACGCGTGAACACTGAAGCTTTCTTT	CASSQQTGTRVNTEAFF
few	.	TRBV29-1	TRBJ2-4	TGCAGCGTTGGGGGCAGACTAGCCAAAAACATTCAGTACTTC	CSVGGRLAKNIQYF
few	TRBD2	TRBV6-4	TRBJ2-3	TGTGCCAGCAGTGCTAGCGGGGGCACAGATACGCAGTATTTT	CASSASGGTDTQYF
few	TRBD1	TRBV7-8	TRBJ1-5	TGTGCCAGCAGCCTAAGGGACAGTTTTCGGGACCAGCCCCAGCATTTT	CASSLRDSFRDQPQHF
few	.	TRBV7-3	TRBJ2-1	TGTGCCAGCAGCCTAGATTCCCTGGTAAATGAGCAGTTCTTC	CASSLDSLVNEQFF
.	.	TRBV5-1	TRBJ2-5	TGCGCCAGCAGCACACACGCTGGCCAAGAGACCCAGTACTTC	CASSTHAGQETQYF
.	TRBD2	TRBV5-1	TRBJ2-2	TGCGCCAGCAGCGGACTAGAGGGAACCGGGGAGCTGTTTTTT	CASSGLEGTGELFF
many	.	TRBV15	TRBJ1-5	TGTGCCACCAGCAGAGATTACAGTCAGCCCCAGCATTTT	CATSRDYSQPQHF
.	TRBD1	TRBV28	TRBJ2-1	TGTGCCAGCAGTTTAGTTTCCACAGGGGCGAAGGATGAGCAGTTCTTC	CASSLVSTGAKDEQFF
few	TRBD2	TRBV2	TRBJ2-5	TGTGCCAGCAGTGGAGGGACTAGCGGAAAAGAGACCCAGTACTTC	CASSGGTSGKETQYF
few	TRBD1	TRBV10-1	TRBJ2-7	TGCGCCATCACCGGGCGGACAGGGGCCTACGAGCAGTACTTC	CAITGRTGAYEQYF
few	TRBD2	TRBV30	TRBJ2-7	TGTGCCTGGAGTAGTAAACATAGCGGGGTCAAGTACTTC	CAWSSKHSGVKYF
.	TRBD2	TRBV9	TRBJ2-1	TGTGCCAGCAGCCCGCTGACTAGCGGGAGCTCCTACAATGAGCAGTTCTTC	CASSPLTSGSSYNEQFF
.	TRBD2	TRBV19	TRBJ2-3	TGTGCCAGTGGGCCTAGCGGGACACGGGATACGCAGTATTTT	CASGPSGTRDTQYF
.	.	TRBV9	TRBJ1-5	TGTGCCAGCAGCGTAGGGCTCAATCAGCCCCAGCATTTT	CASSVGLNQPQHF
.	.	TRBV5-4	TRBJ1-2	TGTGCCAGCAGCTTGGACAGCACCTATGGCTACACCTTC	CASSLDSTYGYTF
.	.	TRBV11-2	TRBJ1-5	TGTGCCAGCAGCTTAGACAGAAATCAGCCCCAGCATTTT	CASSLDRNQPQHF
few	TRBD1	TRBV7-3	TRBJ2-6	TGTGCCAGCGGTCCGGGGACAGCCGGGGCCAACGTCCTGACTTTC	CASGPGTAGANVLTF
.	TRBD2	TRBV5-1	TRBJ2-5	TGCGCCAGCAGCTTGTCGGATAGGCGGGAGCAGTACTTC	CASSLSDRREQYF
.	.	TRBV28	TRBJ1-1	TGTGCCAGCAGTTCTGATAAAGGGCAACCGGGGGCTTTCTTT	CASSSDKGQPGAFF
few	.	TRBV27	TRBJ2-7	TGTGCCAGCAGTTCCCCCTCCGAGCAGTACTTC	CASSSPSEQYF
.	.	TRBV9	TRBJ2-2	TGTGCCAGCAGCGTTACCAGGGCCGTGAACACCGGGGAGCTGTTTTTT	CASSVTRAVNTGELFF
.	.	TRBV28	TRBJ1-1	TGTGCCAGCAGTTTATCCGGGGGAGGGGCGGACACTGAAGCTTTCTTT	CASSLSGGGADTEAFF
.	.	TRBV28	TRBJ2-1	TGTGCCAGCAGTTTATCCGACCTCTCGGGTGAGCAGTTCTTC	CASSLSDLSGEQFF
few	.	TRBV7-8	TRBJ2-7	TGTGCCAGCAGCTTAGCACAGGGTCACTACGAGCAGTACTTC	CASSLAQGHYEQYF
.	TRBD1	TRBV10-3	TRBJ2-3	TGTGCCAGCGGACAGGGATTGACAGATACGCAGTATTTT	CASGQGLTDTQYF
.	TRBD1	TRBV15	TRBJ2-7	TGTGCCACCACCAGGCGCAAACAGGGGTACGAGCAGTACTTC	CATTRRKQGYEQYF
.	.	TRBV5-6	TRBJ2-3	TGTGCCAGCAGCTTGGGGTCAGCGGCCCCCACAGATACGCAGTATTTT	CASSLGSAAPTDTQYF
few	TRBD2	TRBV6-6	TRBJ2-5	TGTGCCAGCAGTTACCGATCGGGAGGGCAGGCGGAGACCCAGTACTTC	CASSYRSGGQAETQYF
few	.	TRBV19	TRBJ1-4	TGTGCCAGTAGGGGACAACGAGGGGAAAAACTGTTTTTT	CASRGQRGEKLFF
.	.	TRBV13	TRBJ2-7	TGTGCCAGCAGCTTAGCGGGAGCGGTCGAGCAGTACTTC	CASSLAGAVEQYF
.	.	TRBV11-3	TRBJ1-5	TGTGCCAGCAGCTTATATGGAGGTCAGCCCCAGCATTTT	CASSLYGGQPQHF
.	.	TRBV28	TRBJ1-4	TGTGCCAGCAGTTTAATCCATGGAGGGGAAAAACTGTTTTTT	CASSLIHGGEKLFF
.	.	TRBV27	TRBJ1-1	TGTGCCAGCAGTTTACAGGGAATGGGTGAAGCTTTCTTT	CASSLQGMGEAFF
few	.	TRBV5-1	TRBJ2-1	TGCGCCAGCAGCTGGCTGGCAGGGTCGGGTTACAATGAGCAGTTCTTC	CASSWLAGSGYNEQFF
once	TRBD2	TRBV30	TRBJ2-1	TGTGCCTGGTCTTGGAGCGGGGGCCTCAATGAGCAGTTCTTC	CAWSWSGGLNEQFF
.	.	TRBV10-3	TRBJ1-1	TGTGCCATCACTAGGGGTCGGAACACTGAAGCTTTCTTT	CAITRGRNTEAFF
few	.	TRBV2	TRBJ2-5	TGTGCCAGCAGAGTGCTGGGCGTATCGATGGAGACCCAGTACTTC	CASRVLGVSMETQYF
.	.	TRBV28	TRBJ1-5	TGTGCCAGCATGACAGGAGTATTGGGACGTCAGCTCCAGCATTTT	CASMTGVLGRQLQHF
few	TRBD1	TRBV28	TRBJ1-2	TGTGCCAGCAGTCATACCGGGACAGGGAACCACTATGGCTACACCTTC	CASSHTGTGNHYGYTF
.	.	TRBV10-3	TRBJ1-2	TGTGCCATCAGTTGGACTGACCTTAACTATGGCTACACCTTC	CAISWTDLNYGYTF
.	.	TRBV11-2	TRBJ2-1	TGTGCCAGCAGCTTAGTCTCCCCAAGCGGGTTCTATGAGCAGTTCTTC	CASSLVSPSGFYEQFF
.	TRBD1	TRBV28	TRBJ2-3	TGTGCCAGCAGCAAAGTACCGGGACAGGGGGCAGATACGCAGTATTTT	CASSKVPGQGADTQYF
few	.	TRBV13	TRBJ2-1	TGTGCCAGCAGCCAGGACAGAAGCTCCTACAATGAGCAGTTCTTC	CASSQDRSSYNEQFF